Listed here are 10 T cell receptor beta chains from one sample, sequenced in a study of shared clonotypes between healthy human individuals. Produced via immunoSEQ multiplex PCR; TCRdb's table is partial and in-frame only. The table records some 1 million clones, around 75% of them present only once. The sequencing input was memory CD4+ T cells sorted from blood. Subset denoted: CD45RA-negative fraction. The source is a man aged 18-30 years in good health.

V is TRBV2 and J is TRBJ1-6, with a weak D call TRBD1 (5 bases). Germline CDR1 SNHLY, CDR2 FYNNEI. The CDR3 loop spans 15 amino acids. The V end lost 6 bases, the J end lost 7 bases, and 16 bases lay between the germline ends. The CDR3 coding sequence is TGTGCCAGCAGAGACGACAGCTTGGGCAATTCACCCCTCCACTTT. Translated: CASRDDSLGNSPLHF.

This clone was recorded a few times. The CDR3, as DNA: TGTGCCAGTAGTATAGGGACTGGACTAAGGTTTGTGACCCAGTACTTC. This gives the protein CASSIGTGLRFVTQYF. V is TRBV19 and J is TRBJ2-5; D may be TRBD2 (6 bases). The CDR3 sequence is 16 residues long. The germline V and J ends were trimmed by 1 base and 7 bases, with 19 bases remaining between them. Germline values: CDR1 LNHDA, CDR2 SQIVND (reference sequence).

The chain links TRBV11-2 to TRBJ2-7, with TRBD1 identical over 11 bases. The J segment lost 3 bases and the V segment lost 5 bases, leaving 6 bases of the junction unmatched. The CDR3 length is 15 residues. CDR1 and CDR2 (germline): SGHAT, FQNNGV. CDR3 nucleotides: TGTGCCAGCAGCACCCAGGGGACAGGGGGCTACGAGCAGTACTTC. It translates to CASSTQGTGGYEQYF.

This clone was counted a few times. The chain couples TRBV29-1 to TRBJ1-1; no firm D call. The CDR3 loop spans 11 amino acids. V was clipped by 6 bases and J by 7 bases, with 12 bases between them. Germline CDR1 reads SQVTM; CDR2 reads ANQGSEA. CDR3 sequence reads: CSVTGKGEAFF. Written as DNA, the CDR3 is TGCAGCGTGACGGGAAAGGGTGAAGCTTTCTTT. Using reference TRBV29-1 and TRBJ1-1 for the parts outside the CDR3, the full variable domain is SAVISQKPSRDICQRGTSLTIQCQVDSQVTMMFWYRQQPGQSLTLIATANQGSEATYESGFVIDKFPISRPNLTFSTLTVSNMSPEDSSIYLCSVTGKGEAFFGQGTRLTVV.

The chain is built from TRBV19 and TRBJ2-3; 11 bases match TRBD2. The CDR3 is 16 residues long. Trimming took 6 bases from V and 4 from J; bases not matched to a gene: 9. The germline CDR1 and CDR2 sequences are LNHDA and SQIVND (reference sequence). The DNA for the CDR3 is TGTGCCAGTAGCCTAAGTAGCGGGAGGGCCGCAGATACGCAGTATTTT. This encodes CASSLSSGRAADTQYF.

This chain links TRBV2 with TRBJ1-2; no firm D call. The CDR3 length is 13 residues. CDR1 and CDR2 from the germline V gene are SNHLY and FYNNEI. V dropped 4 bases and J dropped 0 bases, with 6 bases sitting between them. The CDR3 bases are TGTGCCAGCAGTGGGAGAACTAACTATGGCTACACCTTC. It is translated as CASSGRTNYGYTF.

This sequence joins TRBV7-9 and TRBJ1-4; D may be TRBD1 (5 bases). Germline CDR1 SEHNR, CDR2 FQNEAQ (reference sequence). The CDR3 is 14 residues long. With 6 bases removed from V and 3 bases from J, the gap between germline ends came to 11 bases. CDR3 nucleotides: TGTGCCAGCAGAGGGGCACCCTCTAATGAAAAACTGTTTTTT. Translation: CASRGAPSNEKLFF.

In its sample, this clone was seen once. The gene calls are TRBV5-6 and TRBJ1-2; D is possibly TRBD1 (5 bases). CDR3 length equals 14 residues. The germline V gene has CDR1 SGHDT and CDR2 YYEEEE. The V gene lost 0 bases and the J gene lost 7 bases, with 13 bases spanning the gap. The CDR3 is CASSLAEGPPGYTF. DNA of the CDR3: TGTGCCAGCAGCTTGGCAGAGGGGCCCCCTGGCTACACCTTC.

This clone was found once. The genes are TRBV7-2 and TRBJ2-4, with D possibly matching TRBD2 (6 bases). Looked up from germline, CDR1 is SGHTA and CDR2 is FQGNSA. CDR3 size: 17 residues. Between the trimmed V and J ends, which lost 5 bases and 0 bases, there was a span of 17 bases. The CDR3 DNA reads as TGTGCCAGCAGCGGCCAACGGGGGAACGTAGCCAAAAACATTCAGTACTTC. This translates into CASSGQRGNVAKNIQYF.

The chain combines TRBV5-1 with TRBJ2-3; 7 nucleotides match TRBD2. CDR3 length: 18 amino acids. Germline CDR1 is SGHRS and CDR2 is YFSETQ. Trimming removed 1 base from V and 6 bases from J; junction bases left unmatched: 17. CDR3 in DNA: TGCGCCAGCAGCTTGACTCGGCGACTAGCTCTAATCGGGGATACGCAGTATTTT. It translates to CASSLTRRLALIGDTQYF.